This T cell receptor (beta chain) was sequenced during a study of metastatic and nonmetastatic thyroid tumors. In the original workflow: Researchers built a distant-metastasis classifier for papillary thyroid cancer that drew on CDR3 differences across clinicopathological groups. TCRdb re-processed the PCR reads through MiXCR. TCRdb assigned the V and J calls; the authors' analysis was not used. The sample records approximately 22,000 clones, around an eighth being singletons. CDR1 and CDR2 from the germline V gene are DFQATT and SNEGSKA (reference sequence). The CDR3 length is 13 residues. This clone was counted many times. There were no patients who had received any treatment before thyroid surgery.

This chain links TRBV20-1 with TRBJ1-1; 7 bases line up with TRBD1. This receptor was taken from a female donor with papillary thyroid cancer or a benign thyroid nodule (not recorded which). Some clones in this sample may be carry-over from other donors' samples. The sequenced material came from blood. The CDR3 nucleotides read TGCAGAAAGACAGGGATTGGGAACACTGAAGCTTTCTTT. This translates into CRKTGIGNTEAFF.